These 8 T cell receptor beta chains originate from one sample sequenced in a study of CD8+ T cells in alopecia areata (dated by TCRdb to the late 2010s). The intended sense of this specimen's treatment or condition label: oral pan-JAK inhibitor, 5-10 mg twice daily. Library generation was performed with the immunoSEQ multiplex PCR assay. RNA was extracted from all samples and reverse transcribed into cDNA, which served as template for TCR sequencing. This is the immuneACCESS table as TCRdb keeps it, with only in-frame sequences that have V and J called. A part of the clones is gone; compared with another copy, unresolved V genes explain less than half, and the rest is unexplained. This sample has about 210,000 clones in its table, and approximately 70% of those were observed once. In total, the top ten clones hold 0.95% to 1.5% of the sample. The sample in question was CD4+ T cells sorted from blood, obtained at approximately week 42, from a patient treated with tofacitinib. The receptors originated from a human donor with alopecia areata.

This chain connects TRBV6-5 to TRBJ2-2, with 8 bases that match TRBD2. This CDR3 is built from 15 residues. Germline values: CDR1 MNHEY, CDR2 SVGAGI. J was trimmed by 12 bases and V by 5 bases; bases with no gene match: 14. The CDR3 reads CASSPSGSGDTKLFF. CDR3 DNA: TGTGCCAGCAGTCCCTCGGGTAGCGGGGATACCAAGCTGTTTTTT.

V gene TRBV2 combines with J gene TRBJ2-7; D assignment may be TRBD1 or TRBD2 (5 bases each). The germline CDR1 and CDR2 sequences are SNHLY and FYNNEI. V dropped 4 bases and J dropped 2 bases, with 9 bases sitting between them. The CDR3 totals 13 residues. The CDR3 DNA is TGTGCCAGCAGTGGGGACGGAGCCTACGAGCAGTACTTC. It is translated as CASSGDGAYEQYF.

The rearrangement uses TRBV2 and TRBJ1-2, with D tentatively TRBD1 (5 bases). Germline CDR1 SNHLY, CDR2 FYNNEI. The CDR3 loop spans 13 amino acids. Deletions cut 6 bases from V and 3 bases from J, with 11 bases between. The CDR3 is CASRRGTDYGYTF. The CDR3 bases are TGTGCCAGCAGACGAGGGACGGACTATGGCTACACCTTC.

The rearrangement uses TRBV5-1 and TRBJ2-4; D not resolved. The CDR3 totals 15 residues. From germline, CDR1 is SGHRS and CDR2 YFSETQ. Deletions cut 2 bases from V and 4 bases from J, with 13 bases between. The CDR3 here is CASSFFMEGKNIQYF. The CDR3 coding sequence is TGCGCCAGCAGCTTTTTTATGGAAGGAAAAAACATTCAGTACTTC. The whole variable domain, remainder taken from reference TRBV5-1 and TRBJ2-4, is KAGVTQTPRYLIKTRGQQVTLSCSPISGHRSVSWYQQTPGQGLQFLFEYFSETQRNKGNFPGRFSGRQFSNSRSEMNVSTLELGDSALYLCASSFFMEGKNIQYFGAGTRLSVL.

This clone has just one count. The V gene is TRBV30, the J gene TRBJ1-2; possible D gene TRBD1, 6 bases. Germline-derived CDR1 and CDR2 are GTSNPN and SVGIG (reference sequence). V lost 0 bases, J lost 0 bases, and 8 bases lay in between. This CDR3 has 14 amino acids. CDR3 in DNA: TGTGCCTGGAGTGTAACAGGGTCTAACTATGGCTACACCTTC. This encodes CAWSVTGSNYGYTF.

The genes are TRBV30 and TRBJ1-4; D is undetermined. Per the germline V gene, CDR1 is GTSNPN and CDR2 is SVGIG (reference sequence). The CDR3 runs 13 residues. Trimming took off 1 base at V and 8 bases at J, with 11 bases between the two ends. CDR3 coding DNA: TGTGCCTGGAGTGGAGGTGGGCAAGAAAAACTGTTTTTT. The encoded protein is CAWSGGGQEKLFF.

The chain has TRBV10-3 and TRBJ1-5; D is possibly TRBD1 (5 bases). Trimming removed 5 bases at V and 7 bases at J, with 12 bases between. The germline V gene encodes CDR1 ENHRY and CDR2 SYGVKD. The CDR3 contains 13 residues. In nucleotides, the CDR3 is TGTGCCATCAGTCCCGATGACAGCCAGCCCCAGCATTTT. It encodes CAISPDDSQPQHF.

The rearrangement links TRBV29-1 to TRBJ2-2; TRBD2 matches 9 bases. Per germline, CDR1 SQVTM and CDR2 ANQGSEA. The CDR3 runs 13 residues. Germline trimming cut 7 bases from V and 1 base from J; bases unmatched to any gene: 1. CDR3 bases: TGCAGCGGGACTAGCGAGAACACCGGGGAGCTGTTTTTT. Translating it yields CSGTSENTGELFF.